This T cell receptor beta chain came from a study of cytomegalovirus exposure and HLA in healthy donors. This clone was detected a few times. A multiplex PCR was run with 60 Vbeta primers and 13 Jbeta primers. Measured with immunoSEQ multiplex PCR; TCRdb has only the in-frame clones, and not every one. The sample includes roughly 100,000 clones, more than 60% seen only once; the top ten take over 6.5%. Germline V gives CDR1 SQVTM, CDR2 ANQGSEA. Trimming cost V 1 base and J 6 bases; bases outside gene matches: 4. The CDR3 runs 15 residues. The rearrangement joins TRBV29-1 to TRBJ2-2; 11 nucleotides line up with TRBD2. This clonotype originated in a woman aged 40 to 49 in good health and CMV-seropositive. Sample: PBMCs. The CDR3 loop is CSVEAGLAAAGELFF. The CDR3 DNA sequence: TGCAGCGTTGAAGCGGGACTAGCGGCCGCCGGGGAGCTGTTTTTT.